The 22 T cell receptor beta chains below were found in one sample sequenced in a study of T cell responses to AZD1222 COVID-19 vaccine. Assay used: immunoSEQ multiplex PCR; TCRdb lists only in-frame clones, some missing. Of some 200,000 clones listed, more than 85% are singletons. The specimen comprised peripheral blood, sampled on day 0 of MenACWY control vaccination. The receptors originated from an adult in good health.

The rearrangement joins TRBV10-3 to TRBJ2-4; D unclear. The CDR3 length is 11 residues. Trimming cost V 2 bases and J 8 bases, with 4 bases left between them. CDR1 and CDR2 (germline): ENHRY, SYGVKD. As DNA, the CDR3 is TGTGCCATCAGTGAGGCGTACATTCAGTACTTC. It codes for CAISEAYIQYF.

The V gene is TRBV6-5, the J gene TRBJ1-6; 7 bases map to TRBD1. The J segment lost 9 bases and the V segment lost 2 bases, leaving 10 bases of the junction unmatched. The CDR3 contains 16 residues. The germline V gene has CDR1 MNHEY and CDR2 SVGAGI. CDR3 in DNA: TGTGCCAGCAGTTACAGCCAGACAGGGAGTGGTTCACCCCTCCACTTT. This encodes CASSYSQTGSGSPLHF.

This rearrangement joins TRBV28 to TRBJ2-1; TRBD2 matches 7 bases. Germline V lookup: CDR1 MDHEN, CDR2 SYDVKM. The V segment lost 6 bases and the J segment 1 base; nucleotides outside the gene matches: 3. This CDR3 has 14 amino acids. CDR3 nucleotides: TGTGCCAGCAGGTCGGGGGGATCCTACAATGAGCAGTTCTTC. This gives the protein CASRSGGSYNEQFF.

The rearrangement joins TRBV7-2 to TRBJ1-5; D not certain. V lost 4 bases and J lost 4, with 11 bases in between. This CDR3 has 14 residues. Germline V gene data show CDR1 as SGHTA and CDR2 as FQGNSA. The CDR3 protein is CASSSRAANQPQHF. The DNA of the CDR3 is TGTGCCAGCAGCTCTCGGGCAGCGAATCAGCCCCAGCATTTT.

The genes are TRBV24-1 and TRBJ2-1, with TRBD2 identical over 10 bases. Germline V CDR1 and CDR2: KGHDR, SFDVKD. V dropped 2 bases and J dropped 5; count of bases not matched to a gene: 5. The CDR3 totals 16 residues. The DNA of the CDR3 is TGTGCCACCAGTGATTCCTCTAGCGGGGGACACAATGAGCAGTTCTTC. Its protein is CATSDSSSGGHNEQFF.

The rearrangement uses TRBV7-2 and TRBJ2-3; the match to TRBD2 covers 9 bases. Germline-derived CDR1 and CDR2 are SGHTA and FQGNSA. This CDR3 is 16 amino acids long. The junction had 10 bases not matched to a gene; V was cut back by 2 bases and J by 7 bases. CDR3 amino acids: CASSLRRGGERNTQYF. In nucleotides, the CDR3 is TGTGCCAGCAGCTTACGGCGGGGGGGCGAAAGGAATACGCAGTATTTT. The full variable domain, its missing parts supplied by reference TRBV7-2 and TRBJ2-3, is GAGVSQSPSNKVTEKGKDVELRCDPISGHTALYWYRQSLGQGLEFLIYFQGNSAPDKSGLPSDRFSAERTGGSVSTLTIQRTQQEDSAVYLCASSLRRGGERNTQYFGPGTRLTVL.

The CDR3, as DNA: TGTGCCAGTAGTGACAGTGCCATTAACTATGGCTACACCTTC. It specifies CASSDSAINYGYTF. This chain joins TRBV19 and TRBJ1-2; tentative D call: TRBD1 (5 bases). Trimming left V 5 bases short and J 1 base short, with 11 bases between. The V gene's germline CDR1 is LNHDA and CDR2 SQIVND (reference sequence). This CDR3 has 14 amino acids.

The V call is TRBV28, the J call TRBJ1-4; D gene unclear. Trimming removed 5 bases from V and 8 bases from J, with 15 bases in between. From germline, CDR1 is MDHEN and CDR2 SYDVKM. This CDR3 has 14 amino acids. In nucleotides, the CDR3 is TGTGCCAGCAGTATCACCGGGCGCTTGGAAAAACTGTTTTTT. Amino acids: CASSITGRLEKLFF.

This chain connects TRBV5-5 to TRBJ1-2; 8 bases match TRBD1. Germline loops: CDR1 SGHKS, CDR2 YYEKEE (reference sequence). J gave up 4 bases and V 0 bases, and 5 bases lay outside the gene matches. The CDR3 covers 15 residues. CDR3 sequence (DNA): TGTGCCAGCAGCTTGGCGGCAGGGGGCAGCTATGGCTACACCTTC. Translating gives CASSLAAGGSYGYTF. Together with reference TRBV5-5 and TRBJ1-2, the CDR3 gives the full variable domain: DAGVTQSPTHLIKTRGQQVTLRCSPISGHKSVSWYQQVLGQGPQFIFQYYEKEERGRGNFPDRFSARQFPNYSSELNVNALLLGDSALYLCASSLAAGGSYGYTFGSGTRLTVV.

This rearrangement joins TRBV4-1 to TRBJ1-5; D not resolved. Germline values: CDR1 MGHRA, CDR2 YSYEKL. Trimming removed 1 base at V and 4 bases at J, with 11 bases between. The CDR3 is 15 residues long. The DNA of the CDR3 is TGCGCCAGCAGCCAAGCTCAGCAACGAAATCAGCCCCAGCATTTT. Translation: CASSQAQQRNQPQHF.

A few counts support this clone. The chain combines TRBV28 with TRBJ1-1; maybe TRBD1 (6 bases). V lost 9 bases, J lost 0 bases, and 14 bases lay in between. Germline assignment: CDR1 MDHEN and CDR2 SYDVKM. The CDR3 runs to 14 residues. The CDR3 loop reads CASLRGPLNTEAFF. CDR3 DNA: TGTGCCAGTCTACGGGGGCCTCTGAACACTGAAGCTTTCTTT.

The chain links TRBV3-1 (or the pseudogene TRBV3-2) to TRBJ1-1; TRBD1 might be the D (6 bases). Per the germline V gene, CDR1 is LGHDT and CDR2 is YNNKEL (reference sequence). The CDR3 covers 13 residues. Trimming stripped 5 bases from V and 7 bases from J, with 14 bases between. CDR3 nucleotide sequence: TGTGCCAGCAGCTACCGAGGGGGGCTTGAAGCTTTCTTT. The encoded protein is CASSYRGGLEAFF.

The rearrangement links TRBV5-5 to TRBJ2-3; D tentatively fits TRBD1 or TRBD2 (6 bases each). V was shortened by 4 bases and J by 0 bases, with 18 bases between the two germline ends. There are 17 residues in the CDR3. From germline, CDR1 is SGHKS and CDR2 YYEKEE (reference sequence). The CDR3 coding sequence is TGTGCCAGCAGCCTAATCCCCGGGGGCCCAAGCACAGATACGCAGTATTTT. It is translated as CASSLIPGGPSTDTQYF.

The rearrangement joins TRBV24-1 to TRBJ1-2, with 8 bases fitting TRBD1. Germline V gene sequence: CDR1 KGHDR, CDR2 SFDVKD. The junction had 5 bases not matched to a gene; V was cut back by 4 bases and J by 8 bases. CDR3 length equals 13 residues. The CDR3 DNA reads as TGTGCCACCAGTGACAGGGGGCAATCGGGCTACACCTTC. Translated, it gives CATSDRGQSGYTF.

This chain uses TRBV20-1 with TRBJ1-2, with D perhaps TRBD1 (6 bases). Germline V gene data show CDR1 as DFQATT and CDR2 as SNEGSKA (reference sequence). The CDR3 covers 11 residues. V lost 0 bases and J lost 11, with 10 bases in between. The CDR3 coding sequence is TGCAGTGCTAGAGACAGGACAGTGTACACCTTC. Protein product: CSARDRTVYTF.

The gene calls are TRBV7-2 and TRBJ2-6; D is unresolved. The CDR3 runs 15 residues. Trimming pared 6 bases from V and 1 base from J, leaving 10 bases between. Germline V lookup: CDR1 SGHTA, CDR2 FQGNSA. CDR3 nucleotides: TGTGCCAGCAGTTCTCCCTCGTCTGGGGCCAACGTCCTGACTTTC. Translating it yields CASSSPSSGANVLTF.

CDR3 region: CASGPEGNYGYTF. The CDR3 coding sequence is TGTGCTAGTGGTCCCGAGGGGAACTATGGCTACACCTTC. The rearrangement uses TRBV12-5 and TRBJ1-2; a possible D gene is TRBD1 (5 bases). Germline V gene lookup returns CDR1 LGHNT and CDR2 FRNRAP. The CDR3 is 13 residues long. The V end lost 5 bases, the J end lost 2 bases, and 9 bases lay between the germline ends.

The V and J genes are TRBV6-4 and TRBJ1-6; no clear D. Germline-derived CDR1 and CDR2 are MRHNA and SNTAGT. This CDR3 comprises 15 residues. V lost 6 bases and J 7 bases, leaving 16 bases between the germline ends. CDR3 nucleotide sequence: TGTGCCAGCAGGGTACCAGAGGACCGAAATTCACCCCTCCACTTT. Residues: CASRVPEDRNSPLHF.

V gene TRBV11-2 combines with J gene TRBJ2-7; maybe TRBD1 (6 bases). The V gene lost 1 base and the J gene lost 2 bases, with 12 bases spanning the gap. This CDR3 is 15 amino acids long. Germline V gives CDR1 SGHAT, CDR2 FQNNGV. CDR3 coding DNA: TGTGCCAGCAGCTTAGGTACAGGGAACCCCTACGAGCAGTACTTC. Translated: CASSLGTGNPYEQYF.

This chain links TRBV18 with TRBJ2-1; TRBD1 might be the D (6 bases). The germline CDR1 and CDR2 sequences are KGHSH and LQKENI. The CDR3 totals 13 residues. With 5 bases removed from V and 9 bases from J, the gap between germline ends came to 14 bases. As DNA, the CDR3 is TGTGCCAGCTCAGGAGGACAGTTTGGTGAGCAGTTCTTC. It translates to CASSGGQFGEQFF.

The gene calls are TRBV12-5 and TRBJ2-7, with D possibly TRBD1 on 5 matching bases. Trimming removed 4 bases at V and 2 bases at J, with 12 bases between. Germline values: CDR1 LGHNT, CDR2 FRNRAP. The CDR3 is 14 residues long. The DNA of the CDR3 is TGTGCTAGTGGTTGGGGCAGGTCCACCTACGAGCAGTACTTC. It encodes CASGWGRSTYEQYF.

This rearrangement joins TRBV30 to TRBJ1-2; the D gene is possibly TRBD1 (5 bases). Deletions cut 5 bases from V and 0 bases from J, with 13 bases between. The CDR3 loop spans 14 amino acids. The germline CDR1 and CDR2 sequences are GTSNPN and SVGIG (reference sequence). In DNA form, the CDR3 reads TGTGCCTGGGCTGAGGGGATAGCTAACTATGGCTACACCTTC. As protein: CAWAEGIANYGYTF.